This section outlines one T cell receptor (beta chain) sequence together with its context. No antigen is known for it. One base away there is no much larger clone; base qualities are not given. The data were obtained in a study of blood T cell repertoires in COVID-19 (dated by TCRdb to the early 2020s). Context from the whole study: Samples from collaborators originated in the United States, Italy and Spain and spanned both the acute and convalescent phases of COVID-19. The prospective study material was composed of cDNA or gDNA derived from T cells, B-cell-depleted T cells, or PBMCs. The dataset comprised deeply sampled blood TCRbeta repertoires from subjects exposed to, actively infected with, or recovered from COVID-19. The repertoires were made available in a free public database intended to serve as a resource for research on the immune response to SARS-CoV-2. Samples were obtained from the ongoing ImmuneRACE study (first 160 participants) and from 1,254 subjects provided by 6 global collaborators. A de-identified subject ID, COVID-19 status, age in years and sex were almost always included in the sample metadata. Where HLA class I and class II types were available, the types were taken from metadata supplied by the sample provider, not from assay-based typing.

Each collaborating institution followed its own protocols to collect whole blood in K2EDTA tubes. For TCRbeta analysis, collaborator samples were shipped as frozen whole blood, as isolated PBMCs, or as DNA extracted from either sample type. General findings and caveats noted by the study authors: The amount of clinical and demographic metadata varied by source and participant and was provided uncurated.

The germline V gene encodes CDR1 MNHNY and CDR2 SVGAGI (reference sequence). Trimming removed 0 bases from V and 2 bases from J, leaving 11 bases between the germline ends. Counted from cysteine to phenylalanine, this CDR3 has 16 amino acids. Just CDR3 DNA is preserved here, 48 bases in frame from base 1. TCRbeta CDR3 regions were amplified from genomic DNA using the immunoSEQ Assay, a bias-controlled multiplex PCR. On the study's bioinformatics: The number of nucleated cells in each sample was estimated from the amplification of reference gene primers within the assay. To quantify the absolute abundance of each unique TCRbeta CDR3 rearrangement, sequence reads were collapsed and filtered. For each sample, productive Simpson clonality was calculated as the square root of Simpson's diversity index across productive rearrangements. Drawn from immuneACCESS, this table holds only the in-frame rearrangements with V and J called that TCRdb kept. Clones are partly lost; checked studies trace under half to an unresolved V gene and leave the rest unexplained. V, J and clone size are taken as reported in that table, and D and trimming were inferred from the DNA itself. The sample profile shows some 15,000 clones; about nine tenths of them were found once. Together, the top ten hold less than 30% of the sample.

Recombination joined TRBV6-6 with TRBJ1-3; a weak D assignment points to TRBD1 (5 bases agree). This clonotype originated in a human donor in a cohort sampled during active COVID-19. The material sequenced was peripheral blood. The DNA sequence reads TGTGCCAGCAGTTACTCCCAGGGCGCCACTGGAAACACCATATATTTT. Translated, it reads CASSYSQGATGNTIYF.